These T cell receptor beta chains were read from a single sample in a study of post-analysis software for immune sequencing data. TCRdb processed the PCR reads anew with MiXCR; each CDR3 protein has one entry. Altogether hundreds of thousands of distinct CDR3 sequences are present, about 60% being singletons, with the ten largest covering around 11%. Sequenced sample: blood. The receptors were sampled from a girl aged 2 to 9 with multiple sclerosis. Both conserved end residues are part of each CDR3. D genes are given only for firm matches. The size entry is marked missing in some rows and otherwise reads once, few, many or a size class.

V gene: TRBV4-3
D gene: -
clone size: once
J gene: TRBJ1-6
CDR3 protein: CASSPQEARGNSPLHF
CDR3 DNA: TGCGCCAGCAGCCCGCAAGAGGCCAGGGGCAATTCACCCCTCCACTTT

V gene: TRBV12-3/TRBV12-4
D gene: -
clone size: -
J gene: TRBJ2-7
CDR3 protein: CAGSRGGHYEQYF
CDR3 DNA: TGTGCCGGCAGTCGGGGCGGACATTACGAGCAGTACTTC

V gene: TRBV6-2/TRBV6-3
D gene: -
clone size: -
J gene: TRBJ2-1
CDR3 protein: CASSYNEDYNEQFF
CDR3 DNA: TGTGCCAGCAGTTACAACGAAGACTACAATGAGCAGTTCTTC

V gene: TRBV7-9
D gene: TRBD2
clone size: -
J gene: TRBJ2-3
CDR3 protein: CASSSPPGGSPTDTQYF
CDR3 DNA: TGTGCCAGCAGCTCGCCCCCAGGCGGGAGCCCCACAGATACGCAGTATTTT

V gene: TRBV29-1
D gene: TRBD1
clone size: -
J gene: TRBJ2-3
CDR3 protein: CSVLTGGTDTQYF
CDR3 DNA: TGCAGCGTTCTCACAGGGGGCACAGATACGCAGTATTTT

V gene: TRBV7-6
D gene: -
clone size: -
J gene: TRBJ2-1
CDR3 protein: CASSPRSSLRGAGDHYNEQFF
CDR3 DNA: TGTGCCAGCAGCCCGAGGAGCAGCTTAAGGGGGGCGGGGGACCATTACAATGAGCAGTTCTTC

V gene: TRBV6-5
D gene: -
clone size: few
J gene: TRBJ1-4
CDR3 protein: CASSYGAGTANEKLFF
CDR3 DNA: TGTGCCAGCAGTTATGGGGCCGGGACCGCTAATGAAAAACTGTTTTTT

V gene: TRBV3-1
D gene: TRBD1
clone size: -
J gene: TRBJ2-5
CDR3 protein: CASSSRDRPYNEQYF
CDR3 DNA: TGTGCCAGCAGCTCCCGGGACAGGCCCTACAATGAGCAGTACTTC

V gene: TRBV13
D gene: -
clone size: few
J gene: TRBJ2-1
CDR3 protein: CASSLEGIEQFF
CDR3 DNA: TGTGCCAGCAGCTTGGAAGGGATTGAGCAGTTCTTC

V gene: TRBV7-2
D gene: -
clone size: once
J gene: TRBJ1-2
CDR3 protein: CASSSAETETNYGYTF
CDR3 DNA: TGTGCCAGCAGCTCCGCCGAGACAGAAACTAACTATGGCTACACCTTC

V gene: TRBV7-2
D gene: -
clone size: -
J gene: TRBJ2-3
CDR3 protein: CASSSLIGVADTQYF
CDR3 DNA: TGTGCCAGCAGCTCGTTAATAGGGGTGGCAGATACGCAGTATTTT

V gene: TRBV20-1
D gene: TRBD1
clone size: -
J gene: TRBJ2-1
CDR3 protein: CSARVAPGTGTYNEQFF
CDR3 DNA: TGCAGTGCTAGAGTTGCACCCGGGACAGGGACCTACAATGAGCAGTTCTTC

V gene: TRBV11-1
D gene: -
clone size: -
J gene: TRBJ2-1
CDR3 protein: CASSSSVNNEQFF
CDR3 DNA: TGTGCCAGCAGTTCTAGCGTAAACAATGAGCAGTTCTTC

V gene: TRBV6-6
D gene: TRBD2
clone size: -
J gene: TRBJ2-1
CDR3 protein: CASSYVLADNEQFF
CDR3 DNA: TGTGCCAGCAGTTACGTACTAGCGGACAATGAGCAGTTCTTC

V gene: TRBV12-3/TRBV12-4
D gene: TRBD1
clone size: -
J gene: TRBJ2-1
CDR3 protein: CASEKGQGLHNEQFF
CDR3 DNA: TGTGCCAGCGAGAAGGGACAGGGGTTGCACAATGAGCAGTTCTTC

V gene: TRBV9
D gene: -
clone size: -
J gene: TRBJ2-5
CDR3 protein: CASSVVTGRQETQYF
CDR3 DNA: TGTGCCAGCAGCGTAGTAACAGGGCGCCAAGAGACCCAGTACTTC

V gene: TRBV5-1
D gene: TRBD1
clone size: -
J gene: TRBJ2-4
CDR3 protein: CASSLDRGRLNIQYF
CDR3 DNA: TGCGCCAGCAGCTTGGACAGGGGGAGATTAAACATTCAGTACTTC

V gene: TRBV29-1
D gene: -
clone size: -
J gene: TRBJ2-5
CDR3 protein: CSVGVTETQYF
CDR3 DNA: TGCAGCGTAGGTGTGACAGAGACCCAGTACTTC

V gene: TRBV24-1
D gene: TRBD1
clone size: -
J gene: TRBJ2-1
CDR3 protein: CATSPFPGTGPGDEQFF
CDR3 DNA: TGTGCCACCAGTCCGTTCCCCGGGACAGGGCCAGGTGATGAGCAGTTCTTC

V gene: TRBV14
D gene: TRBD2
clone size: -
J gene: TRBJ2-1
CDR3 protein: CASSRNSGRYNEQFF
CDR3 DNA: TGTGCCAGCAGCCGCAACAGCGGGAGATACAATGAGCAGTTCTTC

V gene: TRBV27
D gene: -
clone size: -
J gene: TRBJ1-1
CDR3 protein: CASSLGLTGGTEAFF
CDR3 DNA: TGTGCCAGCAGTTTGGGCCTGACAGGAGGGACTGAAGCTTTCTTT

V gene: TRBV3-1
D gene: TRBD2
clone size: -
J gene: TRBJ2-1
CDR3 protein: CASSRSGGDYYNEQFF
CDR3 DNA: TGTGCCAGCAGCCGGAGCGGGGGAGACTACTACAATGAGCAGTTCTTC

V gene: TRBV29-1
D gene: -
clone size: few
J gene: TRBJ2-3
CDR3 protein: CSVDGASTGRDTQYF
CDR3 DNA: TGCAGCGTTGATGGGGCTAGCACCGGCAGGGATACGCAGTATTTT

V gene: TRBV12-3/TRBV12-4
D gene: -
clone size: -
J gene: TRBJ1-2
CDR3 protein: CASSSRGLGDASYGYTF
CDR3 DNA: TGTGCCAGCAGTTCCCGGGGTCTGGGGGATGCTAGCTATGGCTACACCTTC

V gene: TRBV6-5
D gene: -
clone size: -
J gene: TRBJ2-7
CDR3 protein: CASISLRLFLVEQYF
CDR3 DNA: TGTGCCAGCATCAGTTTGCGGCTATTCCTAGTCGAGCAGTACTTC

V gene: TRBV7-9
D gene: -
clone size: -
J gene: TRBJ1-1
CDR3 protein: CAREGINTEAFF
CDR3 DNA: TGTGCCAGAGAAGGGATAAACACTGAAGCTTTCTTT

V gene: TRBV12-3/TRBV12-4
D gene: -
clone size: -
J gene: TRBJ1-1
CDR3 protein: CPSSLQGPSEAFF
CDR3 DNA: TGTCCCAGCAGTTTACAAGGGCCGAGTGAAGCTTTCTTT

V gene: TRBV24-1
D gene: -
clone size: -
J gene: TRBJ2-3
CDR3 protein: CATSEEGGTDTQYF
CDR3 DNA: TGTGCCACCAGTGAGGAAGGAGGCACAGATACGCAGTATTTT

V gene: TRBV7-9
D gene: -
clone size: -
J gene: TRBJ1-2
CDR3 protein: CASSSSGAAYGYTF
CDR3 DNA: TGTGCCAGCAGCTCCTCGGGGGCCGCTTATGGCTACACCTTC

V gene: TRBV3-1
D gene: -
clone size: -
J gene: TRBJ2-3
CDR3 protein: CASSTLGTDTQYF
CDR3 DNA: TGTGCCAGCAGCACCCTAGGCACAGATACGCAGTATTTT

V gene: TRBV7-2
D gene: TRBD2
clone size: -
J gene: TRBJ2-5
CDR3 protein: CASSLTAGGQETQYF
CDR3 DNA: TGTGCCAGCAGCTTAACCGCGGGGGGGCAAGAGACCCAGTACTTC

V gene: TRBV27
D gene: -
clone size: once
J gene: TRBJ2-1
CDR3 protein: CASSGRPPEQFF
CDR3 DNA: TGTGCCAGCAGTGGAAGACCGCCTGAGCAGTTCTTC

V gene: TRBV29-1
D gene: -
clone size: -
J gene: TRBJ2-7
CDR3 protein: CSVELDSYEQYF
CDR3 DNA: TGCAGCGTTGAGCTTGACAGCTACGAGCAGTACTTC

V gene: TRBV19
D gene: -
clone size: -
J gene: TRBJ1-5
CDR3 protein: CASSADRPNQPQHF
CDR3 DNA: TGTGCCAGTAGTGCCGACAGGCCTAATCAGCCCCAGCATTTT

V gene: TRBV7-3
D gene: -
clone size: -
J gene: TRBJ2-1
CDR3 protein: CASSPKRVDEQFF
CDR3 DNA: TGTGCCAGCAGCCCTAAGAGGGTCGATGAGCAGTTCTTC

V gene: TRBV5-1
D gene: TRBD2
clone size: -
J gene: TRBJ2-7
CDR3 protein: CASRILAGAVYEQYF
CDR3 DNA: TGCGCCAGCAGAATACTAGCGGGAGCCGTATACGAGCAGTACTTC

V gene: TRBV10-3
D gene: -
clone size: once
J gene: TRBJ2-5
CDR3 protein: CTISEMAGEETQYF
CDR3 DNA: TGTACCATCAGCGAGATGGCAGGGGAGGAGACCCAGTACTTC

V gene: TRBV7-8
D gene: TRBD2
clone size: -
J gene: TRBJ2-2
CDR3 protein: CASSGRLAGGQGTGELFF
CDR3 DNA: TGTGCCAGCAGCGGACGACTAGCGGGGGGCCAGGGCACCGGGGAGCTGTTTTTT

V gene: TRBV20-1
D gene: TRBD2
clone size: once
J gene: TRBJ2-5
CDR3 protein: CSARSRGGPETQYF
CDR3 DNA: TGCAGTGCTAGGAGTCGGGGGGGCCCGGAGACCCAGTACTTC

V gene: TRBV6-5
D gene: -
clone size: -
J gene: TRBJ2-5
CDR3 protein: CASSPRGGETQYF
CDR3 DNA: TGTGCCAGCTCACCACGAGGGGGAGAGACCCAGTACTTC

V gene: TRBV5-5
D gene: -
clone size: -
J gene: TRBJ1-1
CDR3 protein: CASSLVQEAFF
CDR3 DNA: TGTGCCAGCAGCTTGGTACAGGAAGCTTTCTTT

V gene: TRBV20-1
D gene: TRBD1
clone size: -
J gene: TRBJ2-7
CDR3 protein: CSAGDTGTGGEQYF
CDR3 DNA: TGCAGTGCCGGAGATACCGGGACAGGGGGCGAGCAGTACTTC

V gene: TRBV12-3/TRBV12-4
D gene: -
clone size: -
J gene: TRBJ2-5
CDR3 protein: CASSPGRGYQETQYF
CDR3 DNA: TGTGCCAGCAGCCCTGGAAGGGGGTACCAAGAGACCCAGTACTTC

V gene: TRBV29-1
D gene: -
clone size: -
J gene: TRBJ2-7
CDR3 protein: CSVEVGYEQYF
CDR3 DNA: TGCAGCGTTGAAGTTGGTTACGAGCAGTACTTC

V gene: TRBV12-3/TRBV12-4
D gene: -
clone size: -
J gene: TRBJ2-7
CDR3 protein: CASSSRDSSGHEQYF
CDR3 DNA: TGTGCCAGCAGTTCGCGCGACTCCTCTGGCCACGAGCAGTACTTC